These 20 T cell receptor beta chains share one sample of origin, sequenced in a study of blood T cell repertoires in COVID-19. Generated by immunoSEQ multiplex PCR, the TCRdb table keeps only in-frame clones and is missing some. The sample holds about 120,000 clones, 72% seen once. The sample was peripheral blood. These receptors were collected from a woman aged 55 to 70 with acute or convalescent COVID-19.

CDR3 nucleotides: TGCGCCAGCAGCGAGGGGACAGGACCAGAGACCCAGTACTTC. Protein sequence: CASSEGTGPETQYF. This chain links TRBV5-1 with TRBJ2-5; 8 nucleotides align to TRBD1. Germline CDR1 reads SGHRS; CDR2 reads YFSETQ. The CDR3 extends over 14 amino acids. The J segment lost 4 bases and the V segment lost 4 bases, leaving 6 bases of the junction unmatched.

This chain links TRBV4-2 with TRBJ1-2; D is undetermined. The CDR3 is 16 amino acids. Trimming pared 0 bases from V and 4 bases from J, leaving 15 bases between. The germline V gene has CDR1 LGHNA and CDR2 YNFKEQ. CDR3 in amino acids: CASSQDLEEGAYGYTF. The DNA of the CDR3 is TGTGCCAGCAGCCAAGATCTAGAAGAGGGTGCCTATGGCTACACCTTC.

This clone has at least ten counts. This chain uses TRBV6-4 with TRBJ2-1; 9 positions agree with TRBD1. The junction had 7 bases not matched to a gene; V was cut back by 6 bases and J by 4 bases. There are 15 residues in the CDR3. Looked up from germline, CDR1 is MRHNA and CDR2 is SNTAGT. The chain's CDR3 is CASSPRQGGYNEQFF. CDR3 nucleotide sequence: TGTGCCAGCAGCCCTAGACAGGGGGGGTACAATGAGCAGTTCTTC.

The chain combines TRBV10-3 with TRBJ1-1; 9 bases match TRBD1. The CDR3 covers 16 residues. The V gene's germline CDR1 is ENHRY and CDR2 SYGVKD. J gave up 0 bases and V 5 bases, and 7 bases lay outside the gene matches. The CDR3 reads CAISPRTGELNTEAFF. The CDR3 DNA follows: TGTGCCATCAGTCCGAGGACAGGGGAGTTGAACACTGAAGCTTTCTTT.

The chain carries TRBV5-1 and TRBJ1-4; the match to TRBD1 covers 7 bases. This CDR3 region has 14 residues. Germline V gene lookup returns CDR1 SGHRS and CDR2 YFSETQ. V was clipped by 4 bases and J by 4 bases; unmatched bases: 4. CDR3 coding DNA: TGCGCCAGCAGCGAACAGGGGTATAATGAAAAACTGTTTTTT. It is translated as CASSEQGYNEKLFF.

As DNA, the CDR3 is TGTGCCACCAGTGACCGGACTAGCTTAAGCTCCTACGAGCAGTACTTC. It is translated as CATSDRTSLSSYEQYF. This chain joins TRBV24-1 and TRBJ2-7; 8 bases are shared with TRBD2. The CDR3 totals 16 residues. Germline trimming cut 4 bases from V and 0 bases from J; bases unmatched to any gene: 7. Germline CDR1 is KGHDR and CDR2 is SFDVKD.

The chain carries TRBV4-1 and TRBJ2-2; 8 bases agree with TRBD1. The CDR3 totals 17 residues. CDR1 and CDR2 from the germline V gene are MGHRA and YSYEKL. The trim removed 4 bases at V and 4 bases at J, leaving 11 bases unmatched. The CDR3 region has the DNA TGCGCCAGCAGCCGCGGACAGGGCGGTACCGGCACCGGGGAGCTGTTTTTT. Encoded protein: CASSRGQGGTGTGELFF.

This clone was recorded a few times. V is TRBV5-1 and J is TRBJ2-1, with 13 bases fitting TRBD2. CDR3 length equals 16 residues. Germline CDR1 is SGHRS and CDR2 is YFSETQ. Trimming removed 4 bases from V and 4 bases from J; junction bases left unmatched: 5. The CDR3 spells CASSPGTSGVYNEQFF. The DNA of the CDR3 is TGCGCCAGCAGCCCAGGGACTAGCGGGGTGTACAATGAGCAGTTCTTC.

This clone was seen more than once but under ten times. The CDR3 loop reads CASSLLTGLNTEAFF. The DNA for the CDR3 is TGTGCCAGCAGCTTACTAACAGGTTTGAACACTGAAGCTTTCTTT. The V and J genes are TRBV11-2 and TRBJ1-1; tentatively, D is TRBD1 (5 bases). V was trimmed by 2 bases and J by 0 bases, leaving 10 bases between them. The CDR3 is 15 amino acids. The germline V gene has CDR1 SGHAT and CDR2 FQNNGV.

The chain carries TRBV2 and TRBJ1-2, with 10 bases lining up with TRBD1. The CDR3 loop spans 13 amino acids. V dropped 11 bases and J dropped 7; count of bases not matched to a gene: 10. Germline V gene sequence: CDR1 SNHLY, CDR2 FYNNEI. CDR3 in amino acids: CAASGDRGSGYTF. In DNA form, the CDR3 reads TGTGCCGCCTCTGGGGACAGGGGTTCTGGCTACACCTTC.

This sequence joins TRBV2 and TRBJ2-2; tentative D call: TRBD2 (6 bases). This CDR3 is built from 14 residues. The V and J ends lost 6 bases and 3 bases respectively, with 11 bases between them. The germline gives CDR1 SNHLY, CDR2 FYNNEI. CDR3 region: CASSLLAHTGELFF. CDR3 bases: TGTGCCAGCAGCCTACTAGCTCACACCGGGGAGCTGTTTTTT.

This clone has only a few counts. The chain links TRBV21-1 to TRBJ1-4; the D segment call TRBD1 is taken from the table without a DNA check. TRBV21-1 is designated a pseudogene. The CDR3 extends over 14 amino acids. CDR3 DNA: TGTGCCAGCAGCAAACCGGACAGGCTGGAAAAACTGTTTTTT. Translating it yields CASSKPDRLEKLFF.

This clone has a single count. The CDR3 reads CASTVAGGHNEQFF. The CDR3 nucleotides are TGTGCCAGCACTGTCGCAGGGGGCCACAATGAGCAGTTCTTC. The chain joins TRBV28 to TRBJ2-1; 8 nucleotides agree with TRBD1. The CDR3 sequence is 14 residues long. The ends lost 7 bases at V and 5 bases at J; junction bases unmatched: 7. CDR1 MDHEN and CDR2 SYDVKM come from the germline V gene.

The chain uses TRBV24-1 and TRBJ1-2; the D gene is possibly TRBD1 (6 bases). The V and J ends lost 2 bases and 3 bases respectively, with 15 bases between them. CDR1 is KGHDR and CDR2 is SFDVKD in the germline V gene. CDR3 length: 16 amino acids. The CDR3 DNA follows: TGTGCCACCAGTGATTCGGGACAAAGAGCAGACTATGGCTACACCTTC. Translated: CATSDSGQRADYGYTF.

The gene calls are TRBV18 and TRBJ2-1; TRBD1 might be the D (5 bases). V was clipped by 1 base and J by 9 bases, with 16 bases between them. There are 15 residues in the CDR3. Looked up from germline, CDR1 is KGHSH and CDR2 is LQKENI. Here the CDR3 reads CASSPQSGRMGEQFF. Here the CDR3 DNA reads TGTGCCAGCTCACCACAGTCAGGGCGCATGGGTGAGCAGTTCTTC.

This clone showed up just once. CDR3 loop: CASSLATGQGMYEQYF. Here the CDR3 DNA reads TGTGCCAGCAGCTTAGCGACAGGGCAGGGGATGTACGAGCAGTACTTC. The chain couples TRBV7-2 to TRBJ2-7; 7 bases line up with TRBD1. The CDR3 is 16 amino acids. V trimming: 0 bases; J trimming: 4 bases; junction bases outside the gene matches: 9. From germline, CDR1 is SGHTA and CDR2 FQGNSA.

The chain joins TRBV7-2 to TRBJ1-2; D is possibly TRBD1 (6 bases). Germline V gives CDR1 SGHTA, CDR2 FQGNSA. V lost 0 bases and J 0 bases, leaving 14 bases between the germline ends. The CDR3 sequence is 17 residues long. The CDR3 here is CASSLARGGRANYGYTF. The CDR3 coding sequence is TGTGCCAGCAGCTTAGCCAGGGGAGGGAGGGCTAACTATGGCTACACCTTC.

This clone occurred a few times. This sequence joins TRBV18 and TRBJ2-7; D might be TRBD1 (6 bases). Germline CDR1 and CDR2: KGHSH and LQKENI. Trimming took off 2 bases at V and 4 bases at J, with 15 bases between the two ends. The CDR3 loop spans 15 amino acids. This CDR3 reads CASSPIARGSYEQYF. The CDR3 nucleotides are TGTGCCAGCTCACCAATAGCCAGGGGCTCGTACGAGCAGTACTTC.

This clone came up many times. The V and J genes are TRBV20-1 and TRBJ1-3; weak D call: TRBD1 (6 bases). Germline CDR1 DFQATT, CDR2 SNEGSKA (reference sequence). V lost 3 bases to trimming and J lost 10 bases, with 16 bases between them. The CDR3 is made up of 13 amino acids. CDR3 sequence: CSASKQGILTIYF. The CDR3 coding sequence is TGCAGTGCTAGTAAACAGGGCATACTAACCATATATTTT.

The rearrangement joins TRBV7-9 to TRBJ1-2; 10 bases agree with TRBD1. The CDR3 has 14 amino acids. Germline V gives CDR1 SEHNR, CDR2 FQNEAQ (reference sequence). The junction had 9 bases not matched to a gene; V was cut back by 5 bases and J by 9 bases. Here the CDR3 reads CASSPSGQGNSYTF. Here the CDR3 DNA reads TGTGCCAGCAGCCCCTCGGGACAGGGGAACAGCTACACCTTC.